What follows are 22 T cell receptor beta chains derived from one specimen sequenced in a study of T cells after yellow fever vaccination. TCRdb fed the 5' RACE reads into MiXCR, producing one record per CDR3 protein. Of around 70,000 distinct CDR3 sequences detected, approximately 6.9% appear once; the ten largest clones hold roughly a third. The sample in question was CD8+ T cells sorted from PBMCs, obtained about 5 days after the first yellow fever vaccination. The receptors shown here come from a man aged 18 to 29 who received the YFV17D yellow fever vaccine.

DNA for the CDR3: TGTGCCAGCAGCTACAGGGATCCCAACTATGGCTACACCTTC. Encoded protein: CASSYRDPNYGYTF. V gene TRBV4-2 combines with J gene TRBJ1-2; the D gene is possibly TRBD1 (6 bases). V was pared by 5 bases and J by 2 bases, with 12 bases between. From germline, CDR1 is LGHNA and CDR2 YNFKEQ. The CDR3 sequence is 14 residues long.

This clonotype was seen a few times. The rearrangement links TRBV7-9 to TRBJ2-1; TRBD1 or TRBD2 may be the D gene (6 bases each). Per the germline V gene, CDR1 is SEHNR and CDR2 is FQNEAQ (reference sequence). The CDR3 consists of 15 residues. V was shortened by 5 bases and J by 3 bases, with 14 bases between the two germline ends. CDR3 loop: CASSRGLWGYNEQFF. The CDR3 DNA follows: TGTGCCAGCAGCCGGGGGCTTTGGGGCTACAATGAGCAGTTCTTC.

This clonotype has at least ten counts. The chain is built from TRBV18 and TRBJ2-7, with 9 nucleotides matching TRBD1. This CDR3 contains 14 residues. The germline CDR1 and CDR2 sequences are KGHSH and LQKENI. Losses at the gene ends were 3 bases for V and 1 base for J; bases not matched to a gene: 1. The CDR3 sequence: CASSPGTGSYEQYV. Here the CDR3 DNA reads TGTGCCAGCTCACCTGGGACAGGGTCCTACGAGCAGTACGTC.

This clonotype showed up just a few times. This chain uses TRBV4-1 with TRBJ2-7, with D perhaps matching TRBD1 or TRBD2 (5 bases each). The V and J ends lost 1 base and 3 bases respectively, with 13 bases between them. Germline CDR1 reads MGHRA; CDR2 reads YSYEKL. The CDR3 sequence is 15 residues long. The CDR3 sequence: CASSQVSGQGYEQYF. CDR3 DNA: TGCGCCAGCAGCCAAGTATCGGGGCAGGGCTACGAGCAGTACTTC.

There are many counts of this clonotype. This sequence joins TRBV4-1 and TRBJ1-5; 7 bases fit TRBD1. CDR3 length: 15 residues. CDR1 is MGHRA, CDR2 YSYEKL, per germline. Trimming cost V 1 base and J 6 bases; bases outside gene matches: 6. CDR3: CASSQVAAGGQPQHF. CDR3 in DNA: TGCGCCAGCAGCCAAGTAGCGGCAGGGGGTCAGCCCCAGCATTTT.

This clonotype was found a few times. The chain recombines TRBV9 with TRBJ2-7; D gene ambiguous. There are 15 residues in the CDR3. Germline loops: CDR1 SGDLS, CDR2 YYNGEE. V shed 0 bases and J shed 0 bases, with 10 bases lying between them. In DNA form, the CDR3 reads TGTGCCAGCAGCGTAGACCTACAGAGCTCCTACGAGCAGTACTTC. Translating it yields CASSVDLQSSYEQYF.

The chain employs TRBV5-1 and TRBJ2-2, with TRBD1 identical over 7 bases. The junction had 5 bases not matched to a gene; V was cut back by 4 bases and J by 2 bases. Germline lookup yields CDR1 SGHRS and CDR2 YFSETQ. CDR3 length: 15 amino acids. The CDR3, as DNA: TGCGCCAGCAGCGTACGGACAGGAAACACCGGGGAGCTGTTTTTT. It specifies CASSVRTGNTGELFF.

This clonotype was observed a few times. This rearrangement joins TRBV29-1 to TRBJ2-2; D might be TRBD1 (6 bases). From germline, CDR1 is SQVTM and CDR2 ANQGSEA. Trimming cost V 6 bases and J 3 bases, with 14 bases left between them. The CDR3 consists of 14 residues. In DNA form, the CDR3 reads TGCAGCGTGGGGGCGAATCGTGACACCGGGGAGCTGTTTTTT. This gives the protein CSVGANRDTGELFF.

This clonotype was seen a handful of times. J is TRBJ2-5 and V is TRBV4-3, with D maybe TRBD2 (5 bases). CDR1 is LGHNA and CDR2 is YSLEER in the germline V gene. The CDR3 loop spans 17 amino acids. V lost 1 base and J 4 bases, leaving 19 bases between the germline ends. CDR3 DNA sequence: TGCGCCAGCAGCCAAGGTTTAAGCGGATTTTCTCTAGAGACCCAGTACTTC. It encodes CASSQGLSGFSLETQYF.

This clonotype showed up many times. V gene TRBV6-2 or TRBV6-3 combines with J gene TRBJ1-1; D unclear. The CDR3 length is 11 residues. Germline V lookup: CDR1 MNHEY, CDR2 SVGEGT. V was shortened by 4 bases and J by 5 bases, with 5 bases between the two germline ends. The chain's CDR3 is CASSSPTEAFF. In DNA form, the CDR3 reads TGTGCCAGCAGTTCCCCAACTGAAGCTTTCTTT.

This clonotype was counted only a few times. The CDR3 here is CASSLRLAGRFDEQFF. CDR3 bases: TGTGCCAGCAGCTTACGACTAGCGGGGCGCTTCGACGAGCAGTTCTTC. The rearrangement uses TRBV7-9 and TRBJ2-1; 11 bases are shared with TRBD2. The CDR3 has 16 amino acids. Unmatched junction bases numbered 10, after V lost 2 bases and J lost 10 bases. The germline CDR1 and CDR2 sequences are SEHNR and FQNEAQ (reference sequence).

The CDR3 sequence: CASSVASGSANEKLFF. CDR3 nucleotides: TGTGCCAGCAGCGTAGCCTCAGGGTCGGCTAATGAAAAACTGTTTTTT. J is TRBJ1-4 and V is TRBV9; possible D gene TRBD1, 5 bases. From germline, CDR1 is SGDLS and CDR2 YYNGEE. Trimming took 0 bases from V and 3 from J, leaving 12 bases between them. The CDR3 has 16 amino acids. Variable domain in full (rest from reference TRBV9 and TRBJ1-4): DSGVTQTPKHLITATGQRVTLRCSPRSGDLSVYWYQQSLDQGLQFLIQYYNGEERAKGNILERFSAQQFPDLHSELNLSSLELGDSALYFCASSVASGSANEKLFFGSGTQLSVL.

The CDR3 DNA reads TGTGCCAGCAGCCCGCGGGACAGGGGGCGCTTATTTATTTACGAGCAGTACGTC. This sequence encodes CASSPRDRGRLFIYEQYV. J is TRBJ2-7 and V is TRBV14; 12 bases fit TRBD1. J lost 4 bases, V lost 4 bases, and 14 bases had no gene match. The germline V gene encodes CDR1 SGHDN and CDR2 FVKESK. This CDR3 is built from 18 residues.

The V gene is TRBV6-2 or TRBV6-3, the J gene TRBJ2-2; D may be TRBD1 or TRBD2 (5 bases each). Germline-derived CDR1 and CDR2 are MNHEY and SVGEGT. This CDR3 is built from 14 residues. The ends were cut back, 2 bases at V and 8 bases at J, with 12 bases in the middle. In nucleotides, the CDR3 is TGTGCCAGCAGTTACGGGACCTTAAGAGGGGAGCTGTTTTTT. Encoded protein: CASSYGTLRGELFF.

The genes are TRBV7-9 and TRBJ1-2; D is unresolved. Germline CDR1 SEHNR, CDR2 FQNEAQ (reference sequence). CDR3 length equals 14 residues. Trimming removed 4 bases at V and 2 bases at J, with 11 bases between. CDR3 sequence (DNA): TGTGCCAGCAGCTCCGTGACACCAAACTATGGCTACACCTTC. Amino acids: CASSSVTPNYGYTF.

This clonotype was observed at least ten times. The chain joins TRBV6-1 to TRBJ2-2; TRBD2 agrees at 7 bases. Trimming cost V 6 bases and J 0 bases; bases outside gene matches: 1. The CDR3 totals 14 residues. CDR1 and CDR2 (germline): MNHNS, SASEGT. The CDR3 DNA reads TGTGCCAGCAGCCGGGGGGCGAACACCGGGGAGCTGTTTTTT. Translated, it gives CASSRGANTGELFF.

In this sample, this clonotype turned up a few times. The chain is built from TRBV20-1 and TRBJ2-3; D tentatively reads TRBD1 or TRBD2 (5 bases each). V shed 0 bases and J shed 3 bases, with 13 bases lying between them. CDR1 and CDR2 from the germline V gene are DFQATT and SNEGSKA (reference sequence). CDR3 size: 15 residues. The CDR3 loop reads CSARDWGTRTDTQYF. In DNA form, the CDR3 reads TGCAGTGCTAGAGATTGGGGGACGAGGACAGATACGCAGTATTTT.

This clonotype occurred many times. This chain uses TRBV27 with TRBJ2-5, with D perhaps TRBD1 or TRBD2 (5 bases each). With 5 bases removed from V and 4 bases from J, the gap between germline ends came to 14 bases. Germline-derived CDR1 and CDR2 are MNHEY and SMNVEV (reference sequence). This CDR3 has 14 amino acids. CDR3 sequence reads: CASSSAGARETQYF. Written as DNA, the CDR3 is TGTGCCAGCAGTAGCGCCGGGGCCCGAGAGACCCAGTACTTC.

This clonotype was counted ten times or more. The chain joins TRBV5-5 to TRBJ1-5; 11 bases map to TRBD1. In germline, CDR1 is SGHKS, CDR2 YYEKEE (reference sequence). J gave up 4 bases and V 4 bases, and 7 bases lay outside the gene matches. CDR3 length: 16 amino acids. The CDR3 is CASSPSGTGGNQPQHF. The CDR3 DNA sequence: TGTGCCAGCAGCCCGTCCGGGACAGGGGGGAATCAGCCCCAGCATTTT.

This clonotype was observed a few times. The rearrangement joins TRBV4-3 to TRBJ1-6; the D is unclear. CDR3 length equals 16 residues. V was trimmed by 0 bases and J by 4 bases, leaving 10 bases between them. Germline values: CDR1 LGHNA, CDR2 YSLEER. The CDR3 here is CASSQEQNQYNSPLHF. CDR3 nucleotides: TGCGCCAGCAGCCAAGAACAGAACCAATATAATTCACCCCTCCACTTT.

This clonotype showed up many times. The CDR3 DNA reads TGTGCCAGCAGTGAATTTCGGGGGGGCCAACGGGGAAACATTCAGTACTTC. Its protein product is CASSEFRGGQRGNIQYF. The chain couples TRBV2 to TRBJ2-4; 8 bases are shared with TRBD2. Germline CDR1 is SNHLY and CDR2 is FYNNEI. This CDR3 comprises 17 residues. J gave up 6 bases and V 2 bases, and 12 bases lay outside the gene matches.

The chain couples TRBV7-2 to TRBJ2-2; 7 bases line up with TRBD2. Germline loops: CDR1 SGHTA, CDR2 FQGNSA. V lost 5 bases, J lost 2 bases, and 11 bases stayed unmatched. The CDR3 spans 17 residues. The CDR3 sequence: CASSPSPKRENTGELFF. In DNA, the CDR3 is TGTGCCAGCAGCCCTAGCCCCAAGCGGGAAAACACCGGGGAGCTGTTTTTT. Variable domain in full (rest from reference TRBV7-2 and TRBJ2-2): GAGVSQSPSNKVTEKGKDVELRCDPISGHTALYWYRQSLGQGLEFLIYFQGNSAPDKSGLPSDRFSAERTGGSVSTLTIQRTQQEDSAVYLCASSPSPKRENTGELFFGEGSRLTVL.